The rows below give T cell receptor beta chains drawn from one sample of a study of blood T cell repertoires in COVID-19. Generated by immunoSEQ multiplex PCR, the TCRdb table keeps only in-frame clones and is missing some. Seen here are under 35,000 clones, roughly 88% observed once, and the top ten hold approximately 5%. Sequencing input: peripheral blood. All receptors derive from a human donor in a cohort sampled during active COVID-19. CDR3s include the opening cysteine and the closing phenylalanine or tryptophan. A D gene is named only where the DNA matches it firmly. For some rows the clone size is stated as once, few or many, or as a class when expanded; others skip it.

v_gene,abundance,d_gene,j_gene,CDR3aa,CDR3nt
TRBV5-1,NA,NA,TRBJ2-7,CASSLGQYRVEQYF,TGCGCCAGCAGCTTGGGGCAATACAGGGTTGAGCAGTACTTC
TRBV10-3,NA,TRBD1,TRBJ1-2,CAISGQGAPEDGYTF,TGTGCCATCAGTGGACAGGGGGCGCCGGAGGATGGCTACACCTTC
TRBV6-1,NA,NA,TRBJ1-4,CASSEGLGQGEEKLFF,TGTGCCAGCAGTGAAGGGTTGGGACAAGGGGAAGAAAAACTGTTTTTT
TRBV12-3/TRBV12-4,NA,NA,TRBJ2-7,CASSGRGRDEQYF,TGTGCCAGCAGCGGCAGGGGTCGAGACGAGCAGTACTTC
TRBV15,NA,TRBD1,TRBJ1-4,CATSRGQGNEKLFF,TGTGCCACCAGCAGGGGACAGGGTAATGAAAAACTGTTTTTT
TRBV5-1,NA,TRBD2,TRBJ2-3,CASSLEGLAGADTQYF,TGCGCCAGCAGCTTGGAGGGGCTAGCGGGGGCTGATACGCAGTATTTT
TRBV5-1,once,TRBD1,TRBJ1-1,CASSLRDSQTEAFF,TGCGCCAGCAGCTTGAGGGACAGCCAAACTGAAGCTTTCTTT
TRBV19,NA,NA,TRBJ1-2,CASSTLNYGYTF,TGTGCCAGTAGTACGCTAAACTATGGCTACACCTTC
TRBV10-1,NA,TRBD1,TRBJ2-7,CASSLRDRGHIDEQYF,TGCGCCAGCAGTCTTCGGGACAGGGGGCATATAGACGAGCAGTACTTC
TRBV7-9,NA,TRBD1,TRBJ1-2,CASSGRDRGSYGYTF,TGTGCCAGCAGCGGCCGGGACAGGGGTTCCTATGGCTACACCTTC
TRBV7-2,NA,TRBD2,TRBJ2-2,CASSLGASGGTGELFF,TGTGCCAGCAGCTTAGGGGCTAGCGGGGGGACCGGGGAGCTGTTTTTT
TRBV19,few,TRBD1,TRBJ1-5,CASSPLGQGGQPQHF,TGTGCCAGTAGTCCCCTGGGACAGGGAGGCCAGCCCCAGCATTTT
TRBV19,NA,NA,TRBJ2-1,CATSGIGDNEQFF,TGTGCCACCTCCGGGATTGGGGACAATGAGCAGTTCTTC
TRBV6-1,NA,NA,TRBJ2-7,CASSEALRGRAASYEQYF,TGTGCCAGCAGTGAAGCGCTTCGAGGGCGCGCCGCCTCCTACGAGCAGTACTTC